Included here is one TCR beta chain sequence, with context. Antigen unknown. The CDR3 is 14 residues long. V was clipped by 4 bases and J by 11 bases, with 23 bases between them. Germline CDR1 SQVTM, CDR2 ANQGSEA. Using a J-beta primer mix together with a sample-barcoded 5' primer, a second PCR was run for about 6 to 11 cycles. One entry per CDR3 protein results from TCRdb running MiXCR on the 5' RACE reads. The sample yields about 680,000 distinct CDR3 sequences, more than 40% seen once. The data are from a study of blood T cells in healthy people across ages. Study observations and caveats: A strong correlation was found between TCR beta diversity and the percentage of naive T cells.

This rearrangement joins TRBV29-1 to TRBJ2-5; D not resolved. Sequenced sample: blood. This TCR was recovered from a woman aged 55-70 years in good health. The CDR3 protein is CSVGGPPEYNEQYF. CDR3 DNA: TGCAGCGTTGGGGGTCCGCCAGAGTACAATGAGCAGTACTTC. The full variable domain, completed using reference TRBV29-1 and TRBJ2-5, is SAVISQKPSRDICQRGTSLTIQCQVDSQVTMMFWYRQQPGQSLTLIATANQGSEATYESGFVIDKFPISRPNLTFSTLTVSNMSPEDSSIYLCSVGGPPEYNEQYFGPGTRLLVL.